The source of this TCR beta chain is a study of blood T cell repertoires in COVID-19. Study in general: Samples came from the United States, Italy and Spain, spanning acute and convalescent COVID-19. T cells, B-cell-depleted T cells, or PBMCs provided the cDNA or gDNA that served as material.

In the source study's methods: It was from reference gene primer amplification that nucleated cell counts were estimated. Using immunoSEQ multiplex PCR, the repertoire was profiled, and TCRdb retains in-frame clones only, with some absent. The V and J calls and clone size are taken from that table; D and trimming were inferred from the DNA. The table includes around 260,000 clones, 86% detected once. Germline lookup yields CDR1 SGHRS and CDR2 YFSETQ. CDR3 length: 15 residues. V was pared by 0 bases and J by 4 bases, with 4 bases of the junction left unmatched. The clonotype comes from a woman aged 25-40 years with active or convalescent COVID-19. V is TRBV5-1 and J is TRBJ1-1, with 9 bases lining up with TRBD1. Material for sequencing was peripheral blood. The DNA of the CDR3 is TGCGCCAGCAGCTTGGCCAGGACAGGGGCCACTGAAGCTTTCTTT. Its translation: CASSLARTGATEAFF.